These 17 T cell receptor beta chains were sequenced from one sample in a study of T cells in Graves' hyperthyroidism and ophthalmopathy (dated by TCRdb to the late 2010s). Libraries were made using multiplex PCR. Sequenced on an Illumina HiSeq 2000. The TCR beta CDR3 regions were amplified from the RNA transcripts. The TCR CDR3 was subjected to a first round of RT-PCR using the HTBI primer set and the Qiagen OneStep RT-PCR kit. TCRdb applied fastp at Q25 and MiXCR to the public reads, then kept only in-frame beta chains. Identical CDR3 proteins give one entry, which carries the most common genes and DNA. Present in this sample are a few hundred thousand distinct CDR3 sequences, less than 25% of which were seen just once. The ten largest clones represent around 27% of the sample. Sequences were obtained from blood. The receptors originated from a man aged 18-30 years with Graves' hyperthyroidism.

The rearrangement uses TRBV3-1 and TRBJ1-3; D uncertain. Germline V gives CDR1 LGHDT, CDR2 YNNKEL (reference sequence). Trimming took off 1 base at V and 4 bases at J, with 11 bases between the two ends. This CDR3 contains 15 residues. This CDR3 is CASSQVEGSGNTIYF. The CDR3, as DNA: TGTGCCAGCAGCCAAGTAGAAGGATCCGGAAACACCATATATTTT.

The J gene is TRBJ2-5, the V gene TRBV6-2 or TRBV6-3; 10 nucleotides align to TRBD2. V shed 6 bases and J 2 bases; nucleotides not matched to a gene: 6. Germline V gene lookup returns CDR1 MNHEY and CDR2 SVGEGT. This CDR3 has 15 residues. Here the CDR3 DNA reads TGTGCCAGCAGCCTTAGCGGGAGGCGGCAAGAGACCCAGTACTTC. It specifies CASSLSGRRQETQYF.

The table lists this clonotype with many counts. For the CDR3, the DNA is TGTGCCAGCAGTGGTCCCGGGACAGGGGTCGAGACCCAGTACTTC. Amino acids: CASSGPGTGVETQYF. The J gene is TRBJ2-5, the V gene TRBV2, with 10 bases matching TRBD1. Losses at the gene ends were 4 bases for V and 5 bases for J; bases not matched to a gene: 7. Germline CDR1 SNHLY, CDR2 FYNNEI. CDR3 size: 15 residues.

CDR3 bases: TGTGCCAGCAGGGCACGACAGAGGGGATCCTACGAGCAGTACTTC. Protein: CASRARQRGSYEQYF. The rearrangement uses TRBV6-1 and TRBJ2-7; D is perhaps TRBD1 or TRBD2 (5 bases each). The germline V and J ends were trimmed by 6 bases and 1 base, with 16 bases remaining between them. The length of the CDR3 is 15 residues. Germline CDR1 reads MNHNS; CDR2 reads SASEGT.

This clonotype was detected ten times or more. The chain joins TRBV9 to TRBJ1-2; possibly TRBD1 for D (5 bases). This CDR3 is built from 15 residues. Germline values: CDR1 SGDLS, CDR2 YYNGEE. V was pared by 0 bases and J by 4 bases, with 13 bases between. The CDR3 protein is CASSVAGTKGYGYTF. The CDR3 nucleotides are TGTGCCAGCAGCGTAGCGGGGACCAAGGGCTATGGCTACACCTTC.

This clonotype has a count of ten or more. The CDR3 protein is CSALPGTASHEQYF. In DNA, the CDR3 is TGCAGTGCTCTCCCCGGGACGGCTTCACACGAGCAGTACTTC. The rearrangement uses TRBV20-1 and TRBJ2-7, with D possibly being TRBD1 or TRBD2 (5 bases each). The length of the CDR3 is 14 residues. Germline V CDR1 and CDR2: DFQATT, SNEGSKA (reference sequence). V gave up 5 bases and J gave up 5 bases, with 19 bases separating them.

The J gene is TRBJ2-2, the V gene TRBV12-3 or TRBV12-4; TRBD2 is a possible D gene (5 bases). Trimming removed 6 bases at V and 3 bases at J, with 11 bases between. CDR3 length: 14 amino acids. The CDR3 spells CASRPGRDTGELFF. DNA of the CDR3: TGTGCCAGCAGGCCCGGGCGGGACACCGGGGAGCTGTTTTTT.

This clonotype was counted many times. The CDR3 carries no conserved terminal phenylalanine or tryptophan, so it likely arises from a read error. The rearrangement links TRBV6-5 to TRBJ2-7; the match to TRBD2 covers 12 bases. Germline CDR1 MNHEY, CDR2 SVGAGI. After removal of 2 bases from V and 5 bases from J, the junction contained 4 bases not matched to a gene. The CDR3 sequence is 15 residues long. The CDR3 sequence: CASSYSGLAGNEQYS. For the CDR3, the DNA is TGTGCCAGCAGTTACAGTGGACTAGCGGGAAACGAGCAGTACTCC.

Notes on this clonotype: This clone may be a read error of a much larger clone one base away. The genes are TRBV12-3 or TRBV12-4 and TRBJ2-2; D is perhaps TRBD2 (6 bases). The V gene lost 4 bases and the J gene lost 6 bases, with 6 bases spanning the gap. The CDR3 is 12 amino acids. The CDR3 DNA reads as TGTGCCAGCAGTTGGAGGGCCGGGGAGCTGTTTTTT. It is translated as CASSWRAGELFF.

There are many counts of this clonotype. J is TRBJ2-2 and V is TRBV27, with D uncertain. The V and J ends lost 5 bases and 2 bases respectively, with 15 bases between them. The CDR3 is made up of 16 amino acids. CDR1 is MNHEY, CDR2 SMNVEV, per germline (reference sequence). The CDR3 DNA is TGTGCCAGCAGTACCGACACGAAAATAAACACCGGGGAGCTGTTTTTT. Protein product: CASSTDTKINTGELFF.

In nucleotides, the CDR3 is TGTGCTAGTGCCTACTCTGATTCCTACGAGCAGTACTTC. This sequence encodes CASAYSDSYEQYF. This chain uses TRBV12-5 with TRBJ2-7, with unresolved D. In germline, CDR1 is LGHNT, CDR2 FRNRAP. The CDR3 length is 13 residues. V gave up 7 bases and J gave up 1 base, with 11 bases separating them.

The J gene is TRBJ1-2, the V gene TRBV9; tentative D call: TRBD1 (5 bases). Trimming removed 0 bases at V and 4 bases at J, with 13 bases between. The germline V gene has CDR1 SGDLS and CDR2 YYNGEE. The CDR3 is 15 amino acids. The CDR3 protein is CASSVGRGAAYGYTF. The CDR3 DNA follows: TGTGCCAGCAGCGTAGGGAGAGGGGCAGCCTATGGCTACACCTTC.

This clonotype was seen at least ten times. The chain recombines TRBV6-1 with TRBJ2-5; a possible D gene is TRBD2 (5 bases). This CDR3 comprises 16 residues. The V gene lost 0 bases and the J gene lost 5 bases, with 16 bases spanning the gap. CDR1 is MNHNS, CDR2 SASEGT, per germline. As DNA, the CDR3 is TGTGCCAGCAGTGAAGCGGTTTATAGCGATCGGGAGACCCAGTACTTC. It translates to CASSEAVYSDRETQYF.

This clonotype was observed at least ten times. V is TRBV5-1 and J is TRBJ1-2; 7 nucleotides match TRBD1. The ends lost 3 bases at V and 0 bases at J; junction bases unmatched: 5. Germline V gene data show CDR1 as SGHRS and CDR2 as YFSETQ. The CDR3 sequence is 15 residues long. Here the CDR3 reads CASSSPDRANYGYTF. The CDR3 DNA reads TGCGCCAGCAGCTCGCCAGACAGGGCTAACTATGGCTACACCTTC.

This clonotype was observed a few times. V is TRBV13 and J is TRBJ2-5; TRBD2 might be the D (5 bases). The germline gives CDR1 PRHDT, CDR2 FYEKMQ (reference sequence). V lost 1 base to trimming and J lost 0 bases, with 15 bases between them. This CDR3 is 17 amino acids long. This CDR3 is CASSLEGRGRHQETQYF. The CDR3 coding sequence is TGTGCCAGCAGCTTAGAAGGTCGGGGTCGCCACCAAGAGACCCAGTACTTC.

The table lists this clonotype with many counts. The chain links TRBV5-1 to TRBJ1-6; TRBD1 matches at 7 bases. This CDR3 comprises 15 residues. The V and J ends lost 4 bases and 9 bases, in that order; junction bases with no gene match: 10. CDR1 and CDR2 from the germline V gene are SGHRS and YFSETQ. The CDR3 nucleotides read TGCGCCAGCAGCATGGCCTCAGGGGGGAGTTCACCCCTCCACTTT. Translated: CASSMASGGSSPLHF.

The chain uses TRBV29-1 and TRBJ1-1; TRBD1 is a possible D gene (5 bases). V lost 7 bases and J 4 bases, leaving 19 bases between the germline ends. This CDR3 has 14 amino acids. In germline, CDR1 is SQVTM, CDR2 ANQGSEA. The CDR3 protein is CSAGVRVGATEAFF. In DNA, the CDR3 is TGCAGCGCTGGCGTCAGGGTCGGAGCCACTGAAGCTTTCTTT.